The 5 T cell receptor beta chains presented below share a single source sample, sequenced in a study of early T cells in non-severe SARS-CoV-2 infection. TCRdb independently ran MiXCR on the 5' RACE reads; one entry per CDR3 protein. Among around 60,000 distinct CDR3 sequences listed, 20% were seen once. The sequences come from whole blood, collected at baseline. These receptors all come from an adult who was a healthcare worker with PCR-confirmed SARS-CoV-2 infection or an uninfected control (not recorded which).

The CDR3 region has the DNA TGTGCCAGCAGTGAGGGGGGCTATGGCTACACCTTC. Translating gives CASSEGGYGYTF. The gene calls are TRBV2 and TRBJ1-2; a weak D match, TRBD1 (5 bases). The CDR3 runs to 12 residues. V lost 3 bases, J lost 4 bases, and 6 bases lay in between. Per the germline V gene, CDR1 is SNHLY and CDR2 is FYNNEI.

This clonotype was found a few times. The chain is built from TRBV12-3 or TRBV12-4 and TRBJ1-1; 10 bases map to TRBD1. The ends lost 6 bases at V and 3 bases at J; junction bases unmatched: 4. There are 14 residues in the CDR3. Here the CDR3 DNA reads TGTGCCAGCAGGACAGGGGGCTCGGACACTGAAGCTTTCTTT. This translates into CASRTGGSDTEAFF.

CDR3 in DNA: TGTGCCAGCAGCCAAGACTCGGTTACCTACTACGAGCAGTACTTC. Protein product: CASSQDSVTYYEQYF. This rearrangement joins TRBV14 to TRBJ2-7, with D unclear. This CDR3 is built from 15 residues. V shed 0 bases and J shed 3 bases, with 12 bases lying between them. CDR1 is SGHDN, CDR2 FVKESK, per germline. Full variable domain (outside the CDR3, taken from reference TRBV14 and TRBJ2-7): EAGVTQFPSHSVIEKGQTVTLRCDPISGHDNLYWYRRVMGKEIKFLLHFVKESKQDESGMPNNRFLAERTGGTYSTLKVQPAELEDSGVYFCASSQDSVTYYEQYFGPGTRLTVT.

The chain carries TRBV20-1 and TRBJ2-5, with D uncertain. Germline CDR1 DFQATT, CDR2 SNEGSKA (reference sequence). The length of the CDR3 is 13 residues. V was shortened by 2 bases and J by 1 base, with 8 bases between the two germline ends. This CDR3 reads CSARLGLQETQYF. Here the CDR3 DNA reads TGCAGTGCTAGACTGGGCCTCCAAGAGACCCAGTACTTC.

This clonotype was picked up a small number of times. The V call is TRBV14, the J call TRBJ2-1, with TRBD2 identical over 10 bases. The germline CDR1 and CDR2 sequences are SGHDN and FVKESK. CDR3 length equals 15 residues. Trimming cost V 3 bases and J 5 bases; bases outside gene matches: 4. CDR3: CASSQGLAPNNEQFF. CDR3 DNA: TGTGCCAGCAGCCAGGGACTAGCGCCAAACAATGAGCAGTTCTTC.